The clone carrying this T cell receptor beta chain was seen more than once but under ten times. The entry originates in a study of PD-L1 blockade in urothelial cancer. Turning to the study itself: Individuals in the cohort had been given 0 to 3 earlier chemotherapy regimens.

TCRdb's copy holds only in-frame clones and misses some; the assay was immunoSEQ multiplex PCR. Among about 110,000 clones, 91% were seen once, and the ten largest hold approximately 3.8%. V was pared by 2 bases and J by 4 bases, with 22 bases between. CDR1 and CDR2 from the germline V gene are SGHNT and YYREEE (reference sequence). This CDR3 contains 17 residues. The time point was: peripheral blood 6 weeks after treatment start. The chain employs TRBV5-4 and TRBJ2-7, with D tentatively TRBD2 (6 bases). Material: PBMCs, obtained around atezolizumab (anti-PD-L1) treatment. This clonotype was obtained from a man between 60 and 75 years old with urothelial cancer. CDR3 DNA: TGTGCCAGCAGCTTTATTGGTGTTGTGGAGGGTAGGTACGAGCAGTACTTC. Protein: CASSFIGVVEGRYEQYF.